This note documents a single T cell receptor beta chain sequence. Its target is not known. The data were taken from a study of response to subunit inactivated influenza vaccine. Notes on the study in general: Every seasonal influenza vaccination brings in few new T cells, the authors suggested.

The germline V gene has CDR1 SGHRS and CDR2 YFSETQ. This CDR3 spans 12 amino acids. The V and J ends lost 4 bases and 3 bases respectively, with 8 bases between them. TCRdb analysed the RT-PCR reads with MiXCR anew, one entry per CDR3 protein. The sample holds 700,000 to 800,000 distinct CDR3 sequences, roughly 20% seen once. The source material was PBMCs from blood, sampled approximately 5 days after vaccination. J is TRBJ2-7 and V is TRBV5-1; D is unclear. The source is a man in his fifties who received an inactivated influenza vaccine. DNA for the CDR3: TGCGCCAGCAGCCAAACATTCTACGAGCAGTACTTC. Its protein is CASSQTFYEQYF.